The 8 T cell receptor beta chains reported below all come from one sample, sequenced in a study of regulatory T cells in long-lasting Graves disease. Researchers made TCR beta libraries by using iRepertoire HTBI primers and running Arm-PCR on CDR3 regions. TCRdb re-derived calls from the multiplex PCR reads in MiXCR, one entry per CDR3 protein. This table holds about 540,000 distinct CDR3 sequences, roughly 14% found once. Described time point: newly diagnosed GD, antithyroid drugs for less than 3 months. RNA isolated from PBMCs was used to make the TCR library. This sample also appeared in a second study, on T cells in Graves' hyperthyroidism and ophthalmopathy.

This material consisted of peripheral blood mononuclear cells (PBMCs), taken at new diagnosis, from a patient treated with antithyroid drugs. The receptors were gathered from a man under 40 with Graves disease.

This clonotype was observed many times. The gene calls are TRBV2 and TRBJ1-2; D perhaps matches TRBD1 (5 bases). Trimming left V 6 bases short and J 4 bases short, with 18 bases between. Germline CDR1 SNHLY, CDR2 FYNNEI. The CDR3 loop spans 15 amino acids. CDR3 nucleotides: TGTGCCAGCAGCGAGTCCAGGGTCATCGGCTATGGCTACACCTTC. Translating gives CASSESRVIGYGYTF.

The CDR3 DNA reads TGCAGTGCTAGAGGTAGCGGGACCTACGAGCAGTACTTC. This translates into CSARGSGTYEQYF. V usage is TRBV20-1 and J usage is TRBJ2-7; the match to TRBD2 covers 8 bases. Germline V gives CDR1 DFQATT, CDR2 SNEGSKA (reference sequence). CDR3 length: 13 residues. The V gene end was trimmed by 1 base and the J gene end by 2 bases; junction bases not matched to a gene: 1.

This clonotype was seen only a few times. The chain couples TRBV10-3 to TRBJ1-1; 7 positions match TRBD1. The CDR3 runs 14 residues. CDR1 is ENHRY, CDR2 SYGVKD, per germline. V was pared by 4 bases and J by 7 bases, with 9 bases of the junction left unmatched. The CDR3 DNA is TGTGCCATCAGTGCTGACAGGGAGAGATATGAAGCTTTCTTT. Translation: CAISADRERYEAFF.

The chain couples TRBV25-1 to TRBJ2-5; D could derive from TRBD1 or TRBD2 (5 bases each). The germline V gene encodes CDR1 MGHDK and CDR2 SYGVNS. The CDR3 extends over 15 amino acids. The V end was cut by 2 bases, the J end by 0 bases, with 10 bases between. The CDR3 loop is CASSERGRDQETQYF. The CDR3 DNA reads as TGTGCCAGCAGTGAACGGGGCAGGGACCAAGAGACCCAGTACTTC.

The V call is TRBV7-9, the J call TRBJ2-7; no reliable D call. This CDR3 has 14 amino acids. Germline V gives CDR1 SEHNR, CDR2 FQNEAQ (reference sequence). V was clipped by 8 bases and J by 4 bases, with 18 bases between them. CDR3 region: CASHSTGRPYEQYF. DNA of the CDR3: TGTGCCAGCCACTCAACCGGGCGGCCGTACGAGCAGTACTTC.

This clonotype has a count of ten or more. The chain joins TRBV2 to TRBJ1-1; D not resolved. The V gene lost 6 bases and the J gene lost 0 bases, with 8 bases spanning the gap. CDR1 and CDR2 (germline): SNHLY, FYNNEI. The CDR3 has 13 residues. CDR3 DNA: TGTGCCAGCAGCTTAGGGATGAACACTGAAGCTTTCTTT. Its protein product is CASSLGMNTEAFF.

This clonotype was counted ten times or more. The chain uses TRBV2 and TRBJ2-3; no definite D call. V was shortened by 2 bases and J by 2 bases, with 8 bases between the two germline ends. Germline values: CDR1 SNHLY, CDR2 FYNNEI. CDR3 length: 14 residues. CDR3 region: CASSEQWATDTQYF. The CDR3 DNA reads as TGTGCCAGCAGTGAACAGTGGGCCACAGATACGCAGTATTTT.

This clonotype was recorded at least ten times. The chain uses TRBV11-2 and TRBJ2-5, with D perhaps TRBD1 (5 bases). The CDR3 is made up of 16 amino acids. The V and J ends lost 5 bases and 3 bases respectively, with 19 bases between them. Germline lookup yields CDR1 SGHAT and CDR2 FQNNGV. CDR3 DNA sequence: TGTGCCAGCAGCCAGGGTAGGATCGTCACCGAAGAGACCCAGTACTTC. It translates to CASSQGRIVTEETQYF.